Below, 9 T cell receptor beta chains from the same sample are listed, as sequenced in a study of blood T cell repertoires in COVID-19. Profiling relied on immunoSEQ multiplex PCR, and the TCRdb table lists in-frame clones only, not all of them. The data contain about 180,000 clones, about 90% of them singletons. Sequencing input: PBMCs or T cells enriched from blood (not recorded which). These receptors were taken from a woman aged 45-65 years who had recovered from COVID-19.

The chain joins TRBV28 to TRBJ1-5, with 7 positions matching TRBD1. V gave up 6 bases and J gave up 4 bases; unmatched junction bases: 12. Germline CDR1 and CDR2: MDHEN and SYDVKM. This CDR3 is built from 16 residues. DNA of the CDR3: TGTGCCAGCAGCATAGCCGGGACAGCGAGAAATCAGCCCCAGCATTTT. Translating it yields CASSIAGTARNQPQHF.

The chain employs TRBV18 and TRBJ1-5; 7 nucleotides match TRBD1. The CDR3 contains 13 residues. Germline lookup yields CDR1 KGHSH and CDR2 LQKENI. The J segment lost 4 bases and the V segment lost 3 bases, leaving 0 bases of the junction unmatched. The CDR3 nucleotides are TGTGCCAGCTCACCGGGACAGAATCAGCCCCAGCATTTT. This encodes CASSPGQNQPQHF.

The chain couples TRBV30 to TRBJ1-4; no definite D call. The CDR3 is 11 amino acids. The ends were cut back, 2 bases at V and 7 bases at J, with 5 bases in the middle. Germline values: CDR1 GTSNPN, CDR2 SVGIG (reference sequence). This CDR3 reads CAWSYSEKLFF. The CDR3 DNA sequence: TGTGCCTGGAGTTACAGTGAAAAACTGTTTTTT.

This chain connects TRBV11-3 to TRBJ1-3, with unresolved D. Germline V lookup: CDR1 SGHNT, CDR2 YENEEA. Deletions cut 1 base from V and 3 bases from J, with 13 bases between. The CDR3 length is 16 residues. The CDR3 nucleotides read TGTGCCAGCAGCTTAGGTCGAGTCGGGAATGGAAACACCATATATTTT. Translated: CASSLGRVGNGNTIYF.

The chain links TRBV27 to TRBJ1-5; D gene uncertain. V was shortened by 6 bases and J by 0 bases, with 18 bases between the two germline ends. The CDR3 loop spans 17 amino acids. In germline, CDR1 is MNHEY, CDR2 SMNVEV (reference sequence). The CDR3 loop is CASSPGLRRTSNQPQHF. The CDR3 DNA reads TGTGCCAGCAGCCCCGGATTGAGGAGGACTAGCAATCAGCCCCAGCATTTT.

The V and J genes are TRBV11-3 and TRBJ2-2; 14 bases align to TRBD2. The CDR3 loop spans 17 amino acids. From germline, CDR1 is SGHNT and CDR2 YENEEA. Unmatched junction bases numbered 9, after V lost 5 bases and J lost 7 bases. CDR3 DNA sequence: TGTGCCAGCAGCCTTGGGGGACTAGCGGGAGCGGACGGGGAGCTGTTTTTT. Its translation: CASSLGGLAGADGELFF.

V is TRBV6-5 and J is TRBJ1-1, with a weak D call TRBD1 (5 bases). CDR3 length: 12 residues. V lost 4 bases, J lost 11 bases, and 14 bases lay in between. Germline CDR1 and CDR2: MNHEY and SVGAGI. The CDR3 loop reads CASSSLSAGAFF. The CDR3 nucleotides are TGTGCCAGCAGTTCTCTCTCGGCAGGGGCTTTCTTT.

The chain joins TRBV30 to TRBJ1-2, with a weak D call TRBD1 (5 bases). Germline CDR1 reads GTSNPN; CDR2 reads SVGIG (reference sequence). CDR3 length: 13 residues. V gave up 4 bases and J gave up 8 bases, with 17 bases separating them. CDR3: CAWTENLGVGYTF. CDR3 bases: TGTGCCTGGACCGAGAACCTAGGGGTCGGCTACACCTTC.

The chain recombines TRBV30 with TRBJ2-4; 9 bases line up with TRBD1. The CDR3 runs 15 residues. J lost 7 bases, V lost 3 bases, and 10 bases had no gene match. Germline V gene sequence: CDR1 GTSNPN, CDR2 SVGIG (reference sequence). CDR3 coding DNA: TGTGCCTGGAGGGAAGCCGGGACAGGGAATAACATTCAGTACTTC. It yields the protein CAWREAGTGNNIQYF.